The 15 T cell receptor beta chains reported below all come from one sample, sequenced in a study of glioma-infiltrating T cells after dendritic cell vaccination. Clones were read by immunoSEQ multiplex PCR, and TCRdb kept only the in-frame ones, dropping some. The sample includes tens of thousands of clones, around 85% seen only once; the top ten take around 8.5%. Time point in this sample: after dendritic cell vaccination, including at tumor progression/relapse. Material: blood, obtained after dendritic cell vaccination. The receptor set was obtained from a human donor with glioblastoma.

The chain has TRBV20-1 and TRBJ1-1, with TRBD1 as a possible D gene (5 bases). The CDR3 loop spans 11 amino acids. Germline V gene data show CDR1 as DFQATT and CDR2 as SNEGSKA (reference sequence). V lost 2 bases and J lost 11, with 12 bases in between. The CDR3 loop is CSARQGGLAFF. The CDR3 bases are TGCAGTGCTAGACAGGGAGGCCTCGCTTTCTTT.

This sequence joins TRBV6-1 and TRBJ1-2; possibly TRBD1 for D (5 bases). The CDR3 runs to 14 residues. The V gene's germline CDR1 is MNHNS and CDR2 SASEGT. V was clipped by 2 bases and J by 7 bases, with 14 bases between them. CDR3 nucleotide sequence: TGTGCCAGCAGTGAACGGGCAGCCGGGGGTGGCTACACCTTC. As protein: CASSERAAGGGYTF.

The rearrangement links TRBV28 to TRBJ1-5; 7 bases line up with TRBD1. J was trimmed by 0 bases and V by 3 bases; bases with no gene match: 5. Per germline, CDR1 MDHEN and CDR2 SYDVKM. The CDR3 runs to 16 residues. CDR3 sequence (DNA): TGTGCCAGCAGTTTCCCCGGGACAGATAGCAATCAGCCCCAGCATTTT. The encoded protein is CASSFPGTDSNQPQHF.

This clone was seen once. DNA for the CDR3: TGTGCCATCCGCGAGACTAGTGGTGAGACCCAGTACTTC. This encodes CAIRETSGETQYF. The genes are TRBV10-3 and TRBJ2-5; TRBD2 might be the D (6 bases). The CDR3 covers 13 residues. V lost 8 bases, J lost 5 bases, and 15 bases lay in between. CDR1 and CDR2 (germline): ENHRY, SYGVKD.

The V call is TRBV6-5, the J call TRBJ2-4, with 9 nucleotides matching TRBD1. Looked up from germline, CDR1 is MNHEY and CDR2 is SVGAGI. Unmatched junction bases numbered 11, after V lost 5 bases and J lost 9 bases. CDR3 length: 15 residues. The CDR3 protein is CASSTVQGAIGIQYF. In DNA, the CDR3 is TGTGCCAGCAGTACGGTACAGGGGGCGATCGGCATTCAGTACTTC.

This chain uses TRBV7-2 with TRBJ1-1, with 8 bases fitting TRBD1. Germline lookup yields CDR1 SGHTA and CDR2 FQGNSA. V shed 5 bases, J shed 1 base, and the junction held 3 bases outside the gene matches. The CDR3 is 14 residues long. CDR3 in amino acids: CASSAGTGNTEAFF. The CDR3 DNA is TGTGCCAGCAGCGCCGGGACAGGGAACACTGAAGCTTTCTTT.

The chain joins TRBV6-1 to TRBJ1-5; D ambiguous. V was clipped by 2 bases and J by 3 bases, with 11 bases between them. The CDR3 has 15 residues. Germline-derived CDR1 and CDR2 are MNHNS and SASEGT. This chain's CDR3 is CASSENLDTNQPQHF. The CDR3 nucleotides read TGTGCCAGCAGTGAAAACTTAGACACCAATCAGCCCCAGCATTTT.

This clone was seen a single time. The chain uses TRBV27 and TRBJ1-2, with TRBD1 identical over 9 bases. Losses at the gene ends were 2 bases for V and 7 bases for J; bases not matched to a gene: 2. The length of the CDR3 is 13 residues. Germline CDR1 reads MNHEY; CDR2 reads SMNVEV (reference sequence). The CDR3 region has the DNA TGTGCCAGCAGTTTACGGACAGGGGCTGGCTACACCTTC. It specifies CASSLRTGAGYTF.

V usage is TRBV28 and J usage is TRBJ2-7; TRBD1 matches 8 bases. The germline gives CDR1 MDHEN, CDR2 SYDVKM. The J segment lost 0 bases and the V segment lost 6 bases, leaving 1 base of the junction unmatched. CDR3 length: 13 amino acids. The DNA of the CDR3 is TGTGCCAGCAGGGACAGGGCCTCCTACGAGCAGTACTTC. It encodes CASRDRASYEQYF.

In DNA form, the CDR3 reads TGTGCCAGCAGTTTATTCACAGGGGACGAGCAGTACTTC. This codes for CASSLFTGDEQYF. The gene calls are TRBV28 and TRBJ2-7; TRBD1 matches at 7 bases. The ends lost 1 base at V and 5 bases at J; junction bases unmatched: 2. The CDR3 length is 13 residues. Per the germline V gene, CDR1 is MDHEN and CDR2 is SYDVKM.

The CDR3 region has the DNA TGTGCCAGCAGTGAAATCGGCGGGGGGGCGGAAGAGCAGTTCTTC. It specifies CASSEIGGGAEEQFF. The chain couples TRBV2 to TRBJ2-1; the match to TRBD2 covers 9 bases. V lost 2 bases, J lost 10 bases, and 9 bases stayed unmatched. Germline V gene lookup returns CDR1 SNHLY and CDR2 FYNNEI. The CDR3 spans 15 residues.

The V call is TRBV27, the J call TRBJ2-7, with a possible D match to TRBD1 (7 bases). The CDR3 is 14 amino acids. The ends were cut back, 6 bases at V and 0 bases at J, with 12 bases in the middle. Germline V lookup: CDR1 MNHEY, CDR2 SMNVEV (reference sequence). CDR3 bases: TGTGCCAGCAGGGAGGGGGCCAGCTCCTACGAGCAGTACTTC. Its translation: CASREGASSYEQYF.

The chain couples TRBV19 to TRBJ1-2, with D possibly TRBD1 on 5 matching bases. Germline lookup yields CDR1 LNHDA and CDR2 SQIVND (reference sequence). The V end was cut by 6 bases, the J end by 4 bases, with 12 bases between. The CDR3 extends over 13 amino acids. CDR3 loop: CASRADSIYGYTF. The CDR3 DNA is TGTGCCAGTAGGGCAGACAGCATCTATGGCTACACCTTC.

The J gene is TRBJ2-7, the V gene TRBV9, with 9 bases that match TRBD1. With V trimmed by 4 bases and J by 1 base, 3 bases remained unmatched. Germline CDR1 reads SGDLS; CDR2 reads YYNGEE. The CDR3 runs 14 residues. The CDR3 sequence is CASSSGTGSYEQYF. Written as DNA, the CDR3 is TGTGCCAGCAGCTCCGGGACAGGGTCCTACGAGCAGTACTTC.

The chain joins TRBV14 to TRBJ2-7; 7 positions agree with TRBD1. From germline, CDR1 is SGHDN and CDR2 FVKESK. The CDR3 has 15 amino acids. The trim removed 2 bases at V and 0 bases at J, leaving 4 bases unmatched. In DNA, the CDR3 is TGTGCCAGCAGCCAACCGACAGGGACCTCCTACGAGCAGTACTTC. It specifies CASSQPTGTSYEQYF.